This T cell receptor (beta chain) is drawn from a study of blood T cell repertoires in COVID-19. Across the study: Researchers got acute and convalescent COVID-19 samples from the United States, Italy and Spain. From T cells, B-cell-depleted T cells, or PBMCs came the material, which was cDNA or gDNA.

Germline CDR1 reads SGHRS; CDR2 reads YFSETQ. The CDR3 sequence is 16 residues long. The V and J ends lost 7 bases and 5 bases, in that order; junction bases with no gene match: 14. Per the study methods: The assay estimated nucleated cells by amplifying reference gene primers. TCRdb keeps only in-frame clones here, not all; method: immunoSEQ multiplex PCR. V and J calls and clone size are as listed in that table; D and trimming were resolved from the DNA. The data contain 250,000 to 350,000 clones, around 90% of them singletons. Seattle participants joined during active infection and were tracked over time.

This TCR was recovered from a woman aged 45-59 years with COVID-19, enrolled during active disease. This chain uses TRBV5-1 with TRBJ2-5; 10 bases are shared with TRBD1. The sample taken for sequencing was peripheral blood. The CDR3: CASRIGDRGNVETQYF. CDR3 sequence (DNA): TGCGCCAGCCGAATAGGGGACAGGGGTAATGTGGAGACCCAGTACTTC.